The next 26 T cell receptor beta chains were all read from a single sample in a study of OX40 agonist ivuxolimab in advanced cancers. Data came from immunoSEQ multiplex PCR; TCRdb stores just in-frame clones and leaves some out. The profile shows tens of thousands of clones, about 90% of them singletons. The starting material was CD4+ or CD8+ T cells sorted from blood, obtained in a trial of the OX40 agonist ivuxolimab. The receptors derive from an adult with an advanced solid tumor such as melanoma, head and neck, liver or kidney cancer.

By sample share, this clone is medium-sized. This chain connects TRBV11-2 to TRBJ2-7; 9 bases match TRBD2. Trimming at V came to 3 bases and at J to 1 base, leaving 4 bases not matched to a gene. Germline V gene lookup returns CDR1 SGHAT and CDR2 FQNNGV. The CDR3 is 15 residues long. The CDR3 here is CASSFLAGESYEQYF. For the CDR3, the DNA is TGTGCCAGCAGCTTCTTAGCGGGAGAGTCCTACGAGCAGTACTTC.

J is TRBJ2-7 and V is TRBV13, with 7 bases fitting TRBD1. Germline CDR1 is PRHDT and CDR2 is FYEKMQ (reference sequence). The CDR3 has 15 residues. V gave up 0 bases and J gave up 4 bases; unmatched junction bases: 6. CDR3 bases: TGTGCCAGCAGCTTAGGTTCGGGACAGACTTACGAGCAGTACTTC. This encodes CASSLGSGQTYEQYF.

This chain connects TRBV2 to TRBJ1-2, with D tentatively TRBD1 (5 bases). Trimming shortened V by 9 bases and J by 7 bases, and 18 bases separated the two germline ends. The CDR3 covers 13 residues. The germline V gene has CDR1 SNHLY and CDR2 FYNNEI. The CDR3 loop is CASGTGGDGGYTF. In DNA, the CDR3 is TGTGCCAGTGGGACCGGAGGGGATGGTGGCTACACCTTC.

The chain recombines TRBV5-8 with TRBJ2-2; D might be TRBD2 (5 bases). Trimming removed 4 bases at V and 0 bases at J, with 7 bases between. This CDR3 region has 14 residues. Germline V gene lookup returns CDR1 SGHTS and CDR2 YDEGEE. Written as DNA, the CDR3 is TGTGCCAGCAGCCCGGGAACGAACACCGGGGAGCTGTTTTTT. This gives the protein CASSPGTNTGELFF. Full variable domain (rest looked up from reference TRBV5-8 and TRBJ2-2): EAGVTQSPTHLIKTRGQQATLRCSPISGHTSVYWYQQALGLGLQFLLWYDEGEERNRGNFPPRFSGRQFPNYSSELNVNALELEDSALYLCASSPGTNTGELFFGEGSRLTVL.

The chain combines TRBV19 with TRBJ1-5; TRBD1 is a possible D gene (5 bases). In germline, CDR1 is LNHDA, CDR2 SQIVND (reference sequence). Trimming took off 5 bases at V and 1 base at J, with 12 bases between the two ends. The CDR3 is 15 residues long. CDR3 nucleotides: TGTGCCAGTAGTGGGCGACAGTCGAGCAATCAGCCCCAGCATTTT. It is translated as CASSGRQSSNQPQHF.

The gene calls are TRBV27 and TRBJ2-3; D remains ambiguous. V lost 5 bases and J 1 base, leaving 7 bases between the germline ends. Germline V CDR1 and CDR2: MNHEY, SMNVEV (reference sequence). The CDR3 covers 13 residues. CDR3 protein: CASSPYGTDTQYF. DNA for the CDR3: TGTGCCAGCAGTCCCTATGGCACAGATACGCAGTATTTT.

This clone has a single count. V gene TRBV25-1 combines with J gene TRBJ2-2; D is unresolved. The CDR3 extends over 14 amino acids. V gave up 6 bases and J gave up 6 bases, with 14 bases separating them. Germline CDR1 reads MGHDK; CDR2 reads SYGVNS. The CDR3 DNA is TGTGCCAGCAGGCCCCCGGGCCGTCCCGGGGAGCTGTTTTTT. Translated: CASRPPGRPGELFF.

The V gene is TRBV2, the J gene TRBJ2-3; a possible D gene is TRBD2 (6 bases). Germline V gene data show CDR1 as SNHLY and CDR2 as FYNNEI. V shed 8 bases and J shed 4 bases, with 22 bases lying between them. CDR3 size: 16 residues. CDR3 residues: CASLLGGAGWADTQYF. The CDR3 region has the DNA TGTGCCAGCCTTCTGGGCGGGGCAGGTTGGGCAGATACGCAGTATTTT.

J is TRBJ1-2 and V is TRBV28; perhaps TRBD1 as D (5 bases). V was pared by 1 base and J by 4 bases, with 7 bases between. The V gene's germline CDR1 is MDHEN and CDR2 SYDVKM. The CDR3 length is 13 residues. The CDR3 DNA is TGTGCCAGCAGTTTATACAGGACCTATGGCTACACCTTC. This encodes CASSLYRTYGYTF.

J is TRBJ2-2 and V is TRBV19; the D gene is possibly TRBD1 (5 bases). The CDR3 is made up of 14 amino acids. V lost 7 bases to trimming and J lost 5 bases, with 14 bases between them. Germline V gene lookup returns CDR1 LNHDA and CDR2 SQIVND (reference sequence). The CDR3 DNA sequence: TGTGCCAGTAACACAGGATTACGGACCGGGGAGCTGTTTTTT. This codes for CASNTGLRTGELFF.

The rearrangement joins TRBV6-5 to TRBJ2-1, with TRBD1 matching over 8 bases. From germline, CDR1 is MNHEY and CDR2 SVGAGI. The CDR3 has 12 amino acids. V shed 6 bases, J shed 7 bases, and the junction held 2 bases outside the gene matches. The CDR3 sequence: CASRRQGNEQFF. CDR3 sequence (DNA): TGTGCCAGCAGGCGACAGGGGAATGAGCAGTTCTTC.

This chain connects TRBV5-1 to TRBJ1-1, with D unclear. The germline V and J ends were trimmed by 1 base and 3 bases, with 10 bases remaining between them. Germline V gene data show CDR1 as SGHRS and CDR2 as YFSETQ. There are 14 residues in the CDR3. The CDR3 bases are TGCGCCAGCAGCTTGAATTCAATTCACACTGAAGCTTTCTTT. It yields the protein CASSLNSIHTEAFF.

The gene calls are TRBV6-5 and TRBJ1-2, with 7 positions matching TRBD1. This CDR3 region has 14 residues. The germline CDR1 and CDR2 sequences are MNHEY and SVGAGI. Unmatched junction bases numbered 7, after V lost 4 bases and J lost 5 bases. CDR3 coding DNA: TGTGCCAGCAGTTGTTCAGGGGGTGAGTATGGCTACACCTTC. It specifies CASSCSGGEYGYTF.

The chain recombines TRBV7-2 with TRBJ1-1, with D possibly matching TRBD1 (6 bases). CDR3 length: 16 amino acids. Germline CDR1 reads SGHTA; CDR2 reads FQGNSA. Trimming removed 1 base from V and 6 bases from J, with 18 bases in between. CDR3: CASSLGRIMGAAEAFF. In DNA form, the CDR3 reads TGTGCCAGCAGCTTAGGGCGGATTATGGGGGCGGCTGAAGCTTTCTTT.

This rearrangement joins TRBV6-4 to TRBJ2-3; a possible D gene is TRBD2 (5 bases). The CDR3 consists of 13 residues. The germline gives CDR1 MRHNA, CDR2 SNTAGT. The germline V and J ends were trimmed by 3 bases and 13 bases, with 17 bases remaining between them. CDR3: CASSEISSTGKYF. The CDR3 DNA reads TGTGCCAGCAGTGAAATTAGCAGCACGGGGAAGTATTTT.

The V and J genes are TRBV7-6 and TRBJ2-5; D is uncertain. CDR1 is SGHVS, CDR2 FNYEAQ, per germline. This CDR3 contains 12 residues. Between the trimmed V and J ends, which lost 5 bases and 2 bases, there was a span of 6 bases. The CDR3: CASSRVQETQYF. The CDR3 nucleotides are TGTGCCAGCAGCCGTGTTCAAGAGACCCAGTACTTC.

The genes are TRBV5-5 and TRBJ2-7, with 10 bases identical to TRBD2. V shed 4 bases, J shed 4 bases, and the junction held 8 bases outside the gene matches. The CDR3 contains 15 residues. From germline, CDR1 is SGHKS and CDR2 YYEKEE (reference sequence). The CDR3 sequence is CASSHTSGTSYEQYF. The DNA for the CDR3 is TGTGCCAGCAGCCATACTAGCGGGACCTCATACGAGCAGTACTTC.

This chain joins TRBV10-3 and TRBJ2-5; D not certain. The CDR3 runs 14 residues. V shed 3 bases and J shed 2 bases, with 10 bases lying between them. CDR1 and CDR2 from the germline V gene are ENHRY and SYGVKD. The CDR3 here is CAISDSLVQETQYF. CDR3 coding DNA: TGTGCCATCAGTGATTCCCTCGTTCAAGAGACCCAGTACTTC.

The chain carries TRBV5-4 and TRBJ1-2; D not resolved. V was shortened by 5 bases and J by 7 bases, with 24 bases between the two germline ends. Germline CDR1 and CDR2: SGHNT and YYREEE (reference sequence). The CDR3 has 16 amino acids. CDR3 loop: CASSQPLEKVVGGYTF. The CDR3 DNA follows: TGTGCCAGCAGTCAACCCCTGGAAAAGGTAGTTGGTGGCTACACCTTC.

The chain combines TRBV5-4 with TRBJ2-4, with D perhaps matching TRBD1 (5 bases). The V and J ends lost 1 base and 1 base respectively, with 12 bases between them. In germline, CDR1 is SGHNT, CDR2 YYREEE (reference sequence). This CDR3 has 16 residues. The DNA for the CDR3 is TGTGCCAGCAGCTTGTGGGGCGCGCTGGCCAAAAACATTCAGTACTTC. This codes for CASSLWGALAKNIQYF.

In its sample, this clone was seen once. The V and J genes are TRBV9 and TRBJ2-7; 8 nucleotides match TRBD2. This CDR3 contains 15 residues. Trimming at V came to 0 bases and at J to 1 base, leaving 3 bases not matched to a gene. From germline, CDR1 is SGDLS and CDR2 YYNGEE. The CDR3 loop reads CASSVETSGSYEQYF. The CDR3 coding sequence is TGTGCCAGCAGCGTAGAAACTAGCGGTTCCTACGAGCAGTACTTC.

The V and J genes are TRBV6-5 and TRBJ1-2, with D possibly matching TRBD1 (5 bases). The CDR3 consists of 13 residues. Trimming shortened V by 0 bases and J by 7 bases, and 9 bases separated the two germline ends. Germline V gene lookup returns CDR1 MNHEY and CDR2 SVGAGI. The CDR3 DNA reads as TGTGCCAGCAGTTACTCCCTTCAGGGTGGCTACACCTTC. Amino acids: CASSYSLQGGYTF.

This chain uses TRBV6-6 with TRBJ2-5, with 8 bases identical to TRBD2. The CDR3 runs to 13 residues. Germline values: CDR1 MNHNY, CDR2 SVGAGI (reference sequence). V dropped 6 bases and J dropped 4; count of bases not matched to a gene: 4. The CDR3 loop is CASRTSGGETQYF. In nucleotides, the CDR3 is TGTGCCAGCAGAACCAGCGGGGGAGAGACCCAGTACTTC.

The V and J genes are TRBV5-6 and TRBJ2-7, with 16 bases matching TRBD2. The CDR3 covers 17 residues. Germline values: CDR1 SGHDT, CDR2 YYEEEE. The ends lost 6 bases at V and 3 bases at J; junction bases unmatched: 9. CDR3 protein: CASTPGGLAGGLYEQYF. The CDR3, as DNA: TGTGCCAGCACCCCGGGGGGACTAGCGGGAGGGCTCTACGAGCAGTACTTC. Combining the CDR3 with reference TRBV5-6 and TRBJ2-7 gives the whole variable domain DAGVTQSPTHLIKTRGQQVTLRCSPKSGHDTVSWYQQALGQGPQFIFQYYEEEERQRGNFPDRFSGHQFPNYSSELNVNALLLGDSALYLCASTPGGLAGGLYEQYFGPGTRLTVT.

The chain uses TRBV6-1 and TRBJ2-5, with D hard to call. V was cut by 1 base and J by 4 bases, with 13 bases left in between. CDR3 length: 15 residues. Looked up from germline, CDR1 is MNHNS and CDR2 is SASEGT. CDR3 bases: TGTGCCAGCAGTGAAGGGGCAGCGCAGCGAGAGACCCAGTACTTC. Protein product: CASSEGAAQRETQYF.

This sequence joins TRBV19 and TRBJ2-7; D might be TRBD2 (5 bases). The germline V gene has CDR1 LNHDA and CDR2 SQIVND (reference sequence). With 1 base removed from V and 2 bases from J, the gap between germline ends came to 18 bases. CDR3 size: 17 residues. The CDR3, as DNA: TGTGCCAGTAGTATAGGGAGAGAGCTCCGAGGGCCCTACGAGCAGTACTTC. This gives the protein CASSIGRELRGPYEQYF.